This T cell receptor beta chain was sequenced during a study of shared clonotypes between healthy human individuals. Notes on the study in general: Roughly 5% of naive CD4 clonotypes were shared across a few donors. Sequencing depth was a factor that was expected to affect clonotype sharing among donors.

Naivety among CD8 cells was defined by CD45RO negativity and positive CCR7 selection, thereby excluding terminally differentiated effector memory CD45RA+ cells. With respect to this clone: Its antigen is not identified.

Clones were sequenced by immunoSEQ multiplex PCR, and TCRdb holds only the in-frame ones, with some missing. The sample yields about 800,000 clones, approximately 96% seen once. V trimming: 4 bases; J trimming: 4 bases; junction bases outside the gene matches: 8. Germline assignment: CDR1 SEHNR and CDR2 FQNEAQ (reference sequence). CDR3 size: 18 residues. The rearrangement joins TRBV7-9 to TRBJ2-1; TRBD2 matches 15 bases. The receptor's source is a man aged 25-40 years in good health. The specimen was naive CD8+ T cells sorted from blood. CDR3 bases: TGTGCCAGCAGCTCGGGACTAGCGGGAGGTACTCCGTACAATGAGCAGTTCTTC. It translates to CASSSGLAGGTPYNEQFF. The full variable domain, with the rest looked up from reference TRBV7-9 and TRBJ2-1, is DTGVSQNPRHKITKRGQNVTFRCDPISEHNRLYWYRQTLGQGPEFLTYFQNEAQLEKSRLLSDRFSAERPKGSFSTLEIQRTEQGDSAMYLCASSSGLAGGTPYNEQFFGPGTRLTVL.